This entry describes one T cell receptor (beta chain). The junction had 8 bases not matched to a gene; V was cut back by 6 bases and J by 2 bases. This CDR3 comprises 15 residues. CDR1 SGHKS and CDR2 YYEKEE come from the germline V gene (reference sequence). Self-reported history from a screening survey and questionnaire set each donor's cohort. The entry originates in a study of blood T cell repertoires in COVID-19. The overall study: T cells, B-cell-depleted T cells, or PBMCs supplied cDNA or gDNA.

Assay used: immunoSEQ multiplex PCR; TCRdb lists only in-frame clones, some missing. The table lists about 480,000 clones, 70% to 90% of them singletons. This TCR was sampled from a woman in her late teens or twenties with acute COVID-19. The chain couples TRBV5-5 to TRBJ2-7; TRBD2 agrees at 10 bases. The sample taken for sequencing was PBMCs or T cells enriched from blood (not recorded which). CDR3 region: CASIPTGLAPYEQYF. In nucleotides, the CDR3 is TGTGCCAGCATTCCGACGGGACTAGCGCCCTACGAGCAGTACTTC.